The sequence of this T cell receptor beta chain was determined in a study of blood T cell repertoires in COVID-19. Study background: The United States, Italy and Spain provided the acute and convalescent COVID-19 samples. In each case, the material was cDNA or gDNA derived from T cells, B-cell-depleted T cells, or PBMCs.

Profiled with immunoSEQ multiplex PCR; TCRdb holds only in-frame clones, not every one. Here the sample spans roughly 73,000 clones, around 75% being singletons. The V gene's germline CDR1 is SGHTA and CDR2 FQGTGA. The CDR3 is 13 amino acids. Trimming left V 1 base short and J 5 bases short, with 8 bases between. The sequenced material came from peripheral blood. The V gene is TRBV7-3, the J gene TRBJ1-1; no clear D. The TCR originated in a man in his 70s with acute or convalescent COVID-19. The DNA for the CDR3 is TGTGCCAGCAGCTTAAATCAAGCGACTGAAGCTTTCTTT. It codes for CASSLNQATEAFF.